This T cell receptor beta chain was profiled in a study of T cells expressing NK-cell markers. CDR3 length: 13 amino acids. Germline values: CDR1 SQVTM, CDR2 ANQGSEA. Each CDR3 protein gets one entry in TCRdb, which reprocessed the 5' RACE reads and gives no DNA. The sample's table shows about 540,000 distinct CDR3 sequences. The chain employs TRBV29-1 and TRBJ2-1. The sequenced material came from blood T cells: a sorted CD56 or NKG2C T cell subset, CD4+ or CD8+ T cells, or bulk PBMC T cells (not recorded which). The sequence was collected from a man aged 18 to 29 in good health. The CDR3 sequence: CSATQSSYNEQFF.